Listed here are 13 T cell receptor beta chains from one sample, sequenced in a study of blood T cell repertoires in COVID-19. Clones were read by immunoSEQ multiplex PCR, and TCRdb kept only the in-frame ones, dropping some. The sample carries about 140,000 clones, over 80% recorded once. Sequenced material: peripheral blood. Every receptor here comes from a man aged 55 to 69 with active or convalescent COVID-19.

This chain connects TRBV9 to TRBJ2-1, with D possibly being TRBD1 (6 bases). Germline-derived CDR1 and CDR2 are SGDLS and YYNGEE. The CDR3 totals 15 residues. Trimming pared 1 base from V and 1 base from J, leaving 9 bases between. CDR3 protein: CASSVQGTSYNEQFF. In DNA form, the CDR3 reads TGTGCCAGCAGCGTACAAGGGACATCCTACAATGAGCAGTTCTTC.

CDR3 amino acids: CASRGTRGNSPLHF. CDR3 nucleotide sequence: TGTGCCAGCAGAGGGACCAGGGGGAATTCACCCCTCCACTTT. The chain employs TRBV25-1 and TRBJ1-6; 7 bases align to TRBD1. The V gene end was trimmed by 6 bases and the J gene end by 7 bases; junction bases not matched to a gene: 6. This CDR3 contains 14 residues. Per the germline V gene, CDR1 is MGHDK and CDR2 is SYGVNS.

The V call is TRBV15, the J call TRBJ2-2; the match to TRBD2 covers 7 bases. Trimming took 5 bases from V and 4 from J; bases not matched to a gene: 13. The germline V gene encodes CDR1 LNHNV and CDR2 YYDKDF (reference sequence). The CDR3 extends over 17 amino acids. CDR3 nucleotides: TGTGCCACCAGCCAGAGCCCAGTCGGGAGGAGCACCGGGGAGCTGTTTTTT. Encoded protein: CATSQSPVGRSTGELFF.

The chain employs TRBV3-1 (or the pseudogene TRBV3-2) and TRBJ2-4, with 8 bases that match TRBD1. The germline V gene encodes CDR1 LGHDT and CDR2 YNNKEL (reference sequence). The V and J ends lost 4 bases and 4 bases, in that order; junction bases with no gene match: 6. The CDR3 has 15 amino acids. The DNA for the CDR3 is TGTGCCAGCAGCCGCCTGACAGGGGTGAAAAACATTCAGTACTTC. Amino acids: CASSRLTGVKNIQYF.

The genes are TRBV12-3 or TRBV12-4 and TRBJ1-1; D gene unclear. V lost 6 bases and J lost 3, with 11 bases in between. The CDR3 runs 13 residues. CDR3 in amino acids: CASSPGRDTEAFF. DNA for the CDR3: TGTGCCAGCAGCCCCGGGCGGGACACTGAAGCTTTCTTT.

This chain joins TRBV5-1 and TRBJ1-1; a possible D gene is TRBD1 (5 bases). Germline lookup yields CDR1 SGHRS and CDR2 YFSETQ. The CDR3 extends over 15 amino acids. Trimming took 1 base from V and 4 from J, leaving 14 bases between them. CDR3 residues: CASSLLRPGGTEAFF. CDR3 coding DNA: TGCGCCAGCAGCTTGCTTCGGCCCGGGGGCACTGAAGCTTTCTTT.

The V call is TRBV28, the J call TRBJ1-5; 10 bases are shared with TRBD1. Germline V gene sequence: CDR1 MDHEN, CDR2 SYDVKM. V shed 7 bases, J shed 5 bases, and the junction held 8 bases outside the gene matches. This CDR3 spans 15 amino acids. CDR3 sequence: CASKDGTGDYQPQHF. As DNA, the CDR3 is TGTGCCAGCAAAGACGGGACAGGGGATTATCAGCCCCAGCATTTT.

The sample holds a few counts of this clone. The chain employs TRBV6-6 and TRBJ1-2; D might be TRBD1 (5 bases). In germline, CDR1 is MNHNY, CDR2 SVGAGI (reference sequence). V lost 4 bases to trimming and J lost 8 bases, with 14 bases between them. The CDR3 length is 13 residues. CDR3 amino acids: CASSFVGADGYTF. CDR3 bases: TGTGCCAGCAGTTTCGTAGGGGCTGACGGCTACACCTTC.

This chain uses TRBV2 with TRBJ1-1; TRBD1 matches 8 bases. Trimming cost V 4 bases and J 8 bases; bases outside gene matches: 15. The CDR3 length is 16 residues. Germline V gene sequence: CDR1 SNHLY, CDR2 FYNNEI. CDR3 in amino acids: CASSGLSVQGAPEAFF. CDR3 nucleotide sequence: TGTGCCAGCAGTGGTTTGTCAGTCCAGGGGGCCCCCGAAGCTTTCTTT.

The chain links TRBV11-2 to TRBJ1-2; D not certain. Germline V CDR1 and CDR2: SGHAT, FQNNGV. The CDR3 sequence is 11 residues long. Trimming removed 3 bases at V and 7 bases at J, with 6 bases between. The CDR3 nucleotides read TGTGCCAGCAGCTTTAACGGTGGCTACACCTTC. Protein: CASSFNGGYTF.

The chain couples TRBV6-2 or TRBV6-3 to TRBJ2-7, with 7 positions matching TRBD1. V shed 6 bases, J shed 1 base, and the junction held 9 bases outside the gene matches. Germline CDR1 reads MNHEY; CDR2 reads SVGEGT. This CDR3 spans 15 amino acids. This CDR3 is CASSSAGTASYEQYF. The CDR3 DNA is TGTGCCAGCAGCTCTGCCGGGACAGCATCCTACGAGCAGTACTTC.

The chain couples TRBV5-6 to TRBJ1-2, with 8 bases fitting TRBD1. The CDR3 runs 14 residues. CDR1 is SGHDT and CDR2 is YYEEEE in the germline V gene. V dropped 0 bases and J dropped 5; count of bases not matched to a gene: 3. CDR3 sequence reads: CASSLGRQGYGYTF. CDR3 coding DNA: TGTGCCAGCAGCTTGGGGAGACAGGGGTATGGCTACACCTTC.

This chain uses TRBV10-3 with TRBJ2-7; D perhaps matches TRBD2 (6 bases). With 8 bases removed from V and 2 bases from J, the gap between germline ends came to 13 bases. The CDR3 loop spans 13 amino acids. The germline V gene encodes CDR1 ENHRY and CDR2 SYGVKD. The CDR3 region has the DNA TGTGCCATCGGAGGGGACGGGGCCTACGAGCAGTACTTC. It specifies CAIGGDGAYEQYF.